A selection of T cell receptor beta chains follows, all from one sample in a study of CD4+ T cells in melanoma. Assay used: immunoSEQ multiplex PCR; TCRdb lists only in-frame clones, some missing. This sample yields 90,000 to 130,000 clones, of which around 92% are seen a single time; 2.5% to 3.5% belongs to the top ten. The source material was peripheral blood. Source of these receptors: a human donor with melanoma. Each CDR3 is given with its conserved first and last residue. Fields, in order: clone size, D gene, V gene, CDR3 length, J gene, CDR3 DNA, CDR3 protein. A D gene is named only where the DNA matches it firmly. Expanded clones are given a class, and other clones once, few, many or no size at all.

>.|.|TRBV7-3|13|TRBJ2-5
TGTGCCAGCAGCCTCGGACCCCGGGAGACCCAGTACTTC
CASSLGPRETQYF
>.|TRBD1|TRBV5-6|15|TRBJ2-1
TGTGCCAGCAGCTTTAGGACAGGCTCCTACAATGAGCAGTTCTTC
CASSFRTGSYNEQFF
>once|.|TRBV29-1|13|TRBJ1-1
TGCAGCGTTGTTCCCAGGGCGGGGACTGAAGCTTTCTTT
CSVVPRAGTEAFF
>.|TRBD1|TRBV19|16|TRBJ1-5
TGTGCCAGTAGTCCTCTCGGACAGGGGAGGCCTCAGCCCCAGCATTTT
CASSPLGQGRPQPQHF
>.|.|TRBV4-1|14|TRBJ2-1
TGCGCCAGCAGCCATAAGAATGGCCGGGGTGAGCAGTTCTTC
CASSHKNGRGEQFF
>.|TRBD1|TRBV9|15|TRBJ2-5
TGTGCCAGCAGCGTAGCGGGGACAGCCCAAGAGACCCAGTACTTC
CASSVAGTAQETQYF
>.|TRBD1|TRBV7-2|15|TRBJ2-7
TGTGCCAGCAGCTTTCTCAGGGACAGTACCTACGAGCAGTACTTC
CASSFLRDSTYEQYF
>.|.|TRBV14|19|TRBJ1-1
TGTGCCAGCAGCCGGAACTCTTTCGGGACATATGACATGAACACTGAAGCTTTCTTT
CASSRNSFGTYDMNTEAFF
>.|TRBD1|TRBV2|12|TRBJ2-7
TGTGCCAGCAAGGACAGGGGTTACGAGCAGTACTTC
CASKDRGYEQYF
>.|TRBD2|TRBV27|15|TRBJ2-7
TGTGCCAGCACTTCCCGGACTAGCGGGAGGGTCGAGCAGTACTTC
CASTSRTSGRVEQYF
>.|.|TRBV6-5|13|TRBJ2-3
TGTGCCAGCAGATCGACTAGCACAGATACGCAGTATTTT
CASRSTSTDTQYF
>once|.|TRBV5-1|16|TRBJ2-7
TGCGCCAGCAGCTTGGGCCCCGTCGGGGTACCCTACGAGCAGTACTTC
CASSLGPVGVPYEQYF
>.|.|TRBV29-1|12|TRBJ2-5
TGCAGCGTTGAGTTCGCGGAAGAGACCCAGTACTTC
CSVEFAEETQYF
>once|TRBD1|TRBV30|13|TRBJ2-7
TGTGCCTGGGACAGGGCCAGGGGTTACGAGCAGTACTTC
CAWDRARGYEQYF
>.|TRBD2|TRBV18|16|TRBJ2-3
TGTGCCAGCTCACTGACTAGCGGGGGCCCACGGGATACGCAGTATTTT
CASSLTSGGPRDTQYF
>.|TRBD2|TRBV19|16|TRBJ2-7
TGTGCCAGTAGTATTTCCGGGGGACTAGGAGGGTACGAGCAGTACTTC
CASSISGGLGGYEQYF
>.|TRBD1|TRBV6-6|13|TRBJ2-1
TGTGCCAGCAGTTACGGGACAGGGATTGAGCAGTTCTTC
CASSYGTGIEQFF
>once|TRBD2|TRBV7-3|14|TRBJ2-1
TGTGCCAGCAGCACGGGACTAGCTGGCAATGAGCAGTTCTTC
CASSTGLAGNEQFF